Listed below are T cell receptor beta chains from one sample, sequenced in a study of Graves' ophthalmopathy and Graves' hyperthyroidism. Using its own MiXCR run on the multiplex PCR reads, TCRdb lists one record per CDR3 protein. The sample records about 14,000 distinct CDR3 sequences, approximately 49% being singletons. Sequencing used peripheral blood. Source of these receptors: a woman aged 25 to 39 with Graves' ophthalmopathy. Both conserved end residues are part of each CDR3. The D gene is left open where the match is weak. The listing skips clone size in some rows; elsewhere it reads once, few, many or a size class.

CASSATYEQYF	TGTGCCAGCAGCGCAACCTACGAGCAGTACTTC	many	TRBV14	TRBJ2-7	.
CASSRTGERSYEQYF	TGTGCCAGCAGCCGCACAGGGGAGCGCTCCTACGAGCAGTACTTC	.	TRBV7-2	TRBJ2-7	TRBD1
CSARTGLAGEGEQYF	TGCAGTGCTAGAACGGGACTAGCGGGAGAGGGCGAGCAGTACTTC	few	TRBV20-1	TRBJ2-7	TRBD2
CASCPDRVNTEAFF	TGTGCCAGCTGTCCGGACAGGGTGAACACTGAAGCTTTCTTT	few	TRBV7-9	TRBJ1-1	TRBD1
CSARGGRAEKLFF	TGCAGTGCTAGGGGGGGTCGGGCTGAAAAACTGTTTTTT	many	TRBV20-1	TRBJ1-4	.
CASSFPDRGGYEQYF	TGTGCCAGCAGCTTTCCCGACAGGGGAGGTTACGAGCAGTACTTC	many	TRBV7-8	TRBJ2-7	TRBD1
CATRGRELKRNTIYF	TGTGCCACCAGGGGCAGGGAGCTTAAGCGAAACACCATATATTTT	.	TRBV24-1	TRBJ1-3	.
CASRVAGPSTDTQYF	TGTGCCAGCAGGGTAGCGGGACCCTCCACAGATACGCAGTATTTT	.	TRBV2	TRBJ2-3	TRBD2
CASSTGGPYEQYF	TGTGCCAGTAGTACGGGAGGGCCCTACGAGCAGTACTTC	.	TRBV19	TRBJ2-7	TRBD2
CSEGRSMVQETQYF	TGCAGTGAAGGGAGGTCCATGGTCCAAGAGACCCAGTACTTC	.	TRBV20-1	TRBJ2-5	.
CASSLTDRYTDTQYF	TGTGCCAGCAGCTTAACGGACAGATACACAGATACGCAGTATTTT	.	TRBV7-2	TRBJ2-3	.
CAIRGLAGHNEQFF	TGTGCCATCAGGGGTCTAGCGGGCCACAATGAGCAGTTCTTC	many	TRBV10-3	TRBJ2-1	TRBD2
CATSSGGAHTEAFF	TGTGCCACTTCTTCGGGGGGCGCGCACACTGAAGCTTTCTTT	medium-sized	TRBV24-1	TRBJ1-1	.
CSARDPLGTSGRWDVNEQFF	TGCAGTGCTAGAGACCCCCTGGGGACTAGCGGGAGATGGGACGTCAATGAGCAGTTCTTC	many	TRBV20-1	TRBJ2-1	TRBD2
CASSSTRDEQYF	TGTGCCAGCAGTTCGACTAGAGACGAGCAGTACTTC	.	TRBV28	TRBJ2-7	.
CASSYPLSSYNEQFF	TGTGCCAGCAGCTATCCCCTAAGCTCCTACAATGAGCAGTTCTTC	.	TRBV7-9	TRBJ2-1	.
CAIRGEEETQYF	TGTGCCATCCGCGGGGAGGAAGAGACCCAGTACTTC	few	TRBV10-3	TRBJ2-5	.
CSARGASGRYEQYF	TGCAGTGCTAGAGGGGCTAGCGGGAGATACGAGCAGTACTTC	.	TRBV20-1	TRBJ2-7	TRBD2
CASRQRLAEPTDTQYF	TGTGCCAGCAGGCAAAGACTAGCGGAACCCACAGATACGCAGTATTTT	.	TRBV6-6	TRBJ2-3	TRBD2
CASRSSGTSGSYEQYF	TGTGCCAGCAGGTCGAGTGGGACTAGCGGGAGTTACGAGCAGTACTTC	.	TRBV7-2	TRBJ2-7	TRBD2
CVTSATRGGIMHTQYF	TGTGTCACCAGTGCGACGCGGGGGGGCATCATGCATACGCAGTATTTT	.	TRBV24-1	TRBJ2-3	TRBD2
CASRGQVFEKLFF	TGTGCCAGCAGGGGACAGGTTTTTGAAAAACTGTTTTTT	.	TRBV5-8	TRBJ1-4	TRBD1
CASSVARTPSTDTQYF	TGTGCCAGCAGCGTAGCGAGGACTCCTAGCACAGATACGCAGTATTTT	few	TRBV9	TRBJ2-3	.
CASRDRQGASPLHF	TGTGCCAGCAGAGACAGGCAGGGGGCTTCACCCCTCCACTTT	few	TRBV25-1	TRBJ1-6	TRBD1
CASSIRQGAGQPQHF	TGTGCCAGTAGTATACGACAGGGGGCAGGGCAGCCCCAGCATTTT	few	TRBV19	TRBJ1-5	TRBD1
CASSVRQNTEAFF	TGTGCCAGCAGTGTAAGACAGAACACTGAAGCTTTCTTT	few	TRBV6-5	TRBJ1-1	.
CASSFQGGLMEQYF	TGTGCCAGCAGCTTCCAGGGGGGGCTAATGGAGCAGTACTTC	.	TRBV7-9	TRBJ2-7	.
CASSLPGAGVDEQYF	TGTGCCAGCAGTTTGCCCGGGGCAGGGGTCGATGAGCAGTACTTC	.	TRBV27	TRBJ2-7	.
CSAAQGALRGPDTQYF	TGCAGTGCCGCCCAAGGGGCTCTGAGGGGACCAGATACGCAGTATTTT	.	TRBV20-1	TRBJ2-3	.
CASSQRPGYTQYF	TGCGCGAGCAGCCAGCGACCAGGGTATACGCAGTATTTT	.	TRBV4-3	TRBJ2-3	.
CASSTSDPAKNIQYF	TGTGCCAGCAGTACCTCGGATCCAGCCAAAAACATTCAGTACTTC	many	TRBV6-5	TRBJ2-4	.
CSARKPEPYEQYF	TGCAGTGCTAGAAAGCCGGAACCGTACGAGCAGTACTTC	few	TRBV20-1	TRBJ2-7	.
CSVENRGRGTNEQFF	TGCAGCGTTGAAAACAGGGGGAGAGGGACCAATGAGCAGTTCTTC	once	TRBV29-1	TRBJ2-1	TRBD1
CASSMGLETYEQYF	TGTGCCAGTAGTATGGGACTGGAAACCTACGAGCAGTACTTC	few	TRBV19	TRBJ2-7	.
CASSALQGAVTGELFF	TGTGCCAGCAGCGCCCTACAGGGGGCGGTCACCGGGGAGCTGTTTTTT	.	TRBV11-3	TRBJ2-2	TRBD1
CASSPNRKTQYF	TGTGCCAGCAGCCCGAATAGGAAGACCCAGTACTTC	.	TRBV7-9	TRBJ2-5	.
CASRRQGVGNQPQHF	TGTGCCAGCAGGCGACAGGGGGTGGGCAATCAGCCCCAGCATTTT	.	TRBV6-1	TRBJ1-5	TRBD1
CATRGTSGSNEQFF	TGTGCCACCAGGGGGACTAGCGGGAGCAATGAGCAGTTCTTC	.	TRBV15	TRBJ2-1	TRBD2
CASGRGTGGYYGYTF	TGTGCCAGCGGCCGAGGGACAGGGGGGTACTATGGCTACACCTTC	.	TRBV6-1	TRBJ1-2	TRBD1
CIVGVGTEAFF	TGCATCGTTGGCGTTGGCACTGAAGCTTTCTTT	.	TRBV29-1	TRBJ1-1	.
CSARLGQVNEQYF	TGCAGTGCTAGGCTTGGACAGGTCAACGAGCAGTACTTC	medium-sized	TRBV20-1	TRBJ2-7	TRBD1
CASSYGLIYGYTF	TGTGCCAGCAGCTATGGATTAATCTATGGCTACACCTTC	.	TRBV14	TRBJ1-2	.
CASSAGFRNTIYF	TGTGCCAGCAGTGCGGGTTTCCGAAACACCATATATTTT	.	TRBV2	TRBJ1-3	.
CASSLDLHASWTQYF	TGTGCCAGCAGCTTAGATCTGCATGCATCCTGGACCCAGTACTTC	once	TRBV11-2	TRBJ2-5	.
CASSEGAPGTSGRRFLDEQFF	TGTGCCAGCAGCGAAGGCGCCCCTGGGACTAGCGGGAGGAGGTTTCTGGATGAGCAGTTCTTC	.	TRBV9	TRBJ2-1	TRBD2
CSARQGGETQYF	TGCAGTGCCAGACAGGGTGGGGAGACCCAGTACTTC	many	TRBV20-1	TRBJ2-5	TRBD1
CASSSTGGQGGYTF	TGCGCCAGCAGCTCCACCGGCGGGCAGGGAGGCTACACCTTC	few	TRBV5-1	TRBJ1-2	.
CASSERLAETNEQFF	TGTGCTAGCAGCGAGCGACTAGCGGAAACCAATGAGCAGTTCTTC	.	TRBV7-7	TRBJ2-1	TRBD2
CASSPRGALLQETQYF	TGTGCCAGCAGTCCTCGGGGTGCACTACTCCAAGAGACCCAGTACTTC	.	TRBV6-6	TRBJ2-5	.
CAIRQGLIENTEAFF	TGTGCCATCAGGCAAGGACTTATAGAGAACACTGAAGCTTTCTTT	.	TRBV10-3	TRBJ1-1	.
CASSSGPSTDTQYF	TGTGCCAGCAGCAGCGGGCCAAGCACAGATACGCAGTATTTT	many	TRBV7-2	TRBJ2-3	.
CASSFLGRETQYF	TGTGCCAGCAGCTTCTTAGGCCGAGAGACCCAGTACTTC	few	TRBV7-2	TRBJ2-5	.
CASSVGQGRNEKLFF	TGCGCCAGCAGCGTGGGACAGGGTAGGAATGAAAAACTGTTTTTT	.	TRBV5-1	TRBJ1-4	TRBD1